These 13 T cell receptor beta chains originate from one sample sequenced in a study of shared clonotypes between healthy human individuals. Profiled with immunoSEQ multiplex PCR; TCRdb holds only in-frame clones, not every one. The repertoire holds about 680,000 clones, with around 72% as singletons. Material for sequencing was memory CD4+ T cells sorted from blood. Subset described: CD45RA-negative fraction. These receptors all come from a woman aged 25-40 years in good health.

The chain carries TRBV10-3 and TRBJ1-2; 7 bases align to TRBD1. Germline V gives CDR1 ENHRY, CDR2 SYGVKD. V trimming: 10 bases; J trimming: 1 base; junction bases outside the gene matches: 6. This CDR3 spans 13 amino acids. The CDR3 protein is CASSRDSNYGYTF. CDR3 sequence (DNA): TGTGCCAGCAGCCGGGACAGTAACTATGGCTACACCTTC.

The table lists this clone with a count of one. The chain is built from TRBV9 and TRBJ1-2; 7 nucleotides agree with TRBD1. Germline CDR1 reads SGDLS; CDR2 reads YYNGEE. The CDR3 is 15 residues long. Losses at the gene ends were 3 bases for V and 4 bases for J; bases not matched to a gene: 9. The CDR3 reads CASSENSGQPYGYTF. The CDR3, as DNA: TGTGCCAGCAGCGAGAACTCGGGACAGCCCTATGGCTACACCTTC.

This clone was seen many times. The V gene is TRBV2, the J gene TRBJ2-7; possible D gene TRBD2, 6 bases. Trimming took off 11 bases at V and 0 bases at J, with 11 bases between the two ends. The CDR3 has 12 amino acids. Germline values: CDR1 SNHLY, CDR2 FYNNEI. CDR3 in amino acids: CAGGLLSYEQYF. CDR3 DNA: TGTGCCGGGGGACTTCTCTCCTACGAGCAGTACTTC.

A single count supports this clone. The V gene is TRBV27, the J gene TRBJ2-2, with D possibly matching TRBD2 (5 bases). Trimming cost V 8 bases and J 0 bases, with 13 bases left between them. Germline assignment: CDR1 MNHEY and CDR2 SMNVEV (reference sequence). The length of the CDR3 is 15 residues. The CDR3 spells CASRASFTNTGELFF. In nucleotides, the CDR3 is TGTGCCAGCCGGGCTAGCTTTACGAACACCGGGGAGCTGTTTTTT.

V and J are TRBV30 and TRBJ1-1; tentatively, D is TRBD1 (5 bases). From germline, CDR1 is GTSNPN and CDR2 SVGIG (reference sequence). Trimming pared 8 bases from V and 8 bases from J, leaving 12 bases between. The CDR3 covers 10 residues. CDR3 sequence (DNA): TGTGCCGGGGGAACGGGGGAAGCTTTCTTT. Amino acid sequence: CAGGTGEAFF.

The table lists this clone with a few counts. This rearrangement joins TRBV6-5 to TRBJ2-2; unclear D gene. Germline V lookup: CDR1 MNHEY, CDR2 SVGAGI. The ends were cut back, 4 bases at V and 0 bases at J, with 12 bases in the middle. This CDR3 has 16 residues. CDR3 DNA: TGTGCCAGCAGTTTAAAGGGTCCGGCGAACACCGGGGAGCTGTTTTTT. Translating it yields CASSLKGPANTGELFF.

This clone was detected many times. This chain links TRBV2 with TRBJ1-2, with D perhaps matching TRBD1 (6 bases). This CDR3 region has 13 residues. CDR1 SNHLY and CDR2 FYNNEI come from the germline V gene. V was trimmed by 3 bases and J by 3 bases, leaving 8 bases between them. The CDR3 nucleotides are TGTGCCAGCAGTGACAACAGGGACTATGGCTACACCTTC. Translating gives CASSDNRDYGYTF.

In the case of this clone: Other DNA sequences in the sample encode the same CDR3. The gene calls are TRBV28 and TRBJ2-3; D is unclear. The CDR3 consists of 12 residues. Trimming left V 6 bases short and J 0 bases short, with 4 bases between. CDR1 MDHEN and CDR2 SYDVKM come from the germline V gene. Here the CDR3 DNA reads TGTGCCAGCAGGGGCAGCACAGATACGCAGTATTTT. Protein product: CASRGSTDTQYF.

With regard to this clone: The sample holds other DNA sequences that translate to the same CDR3. The chain is built from TRBV5-1 and TRBJ2-2; 8 positions agree with TRBD1. This CDR3 has 15 residues. V shed 4 bases, J shed 1 base, and the junction held 3 bases outside the gene matches. The germline V gene encodes CDR1 SGHRS and CDR2 YFSETQ. The CDR3 sequence: CASSPGQVNTGELFF. CDR3 DNA: TGCGCCAGCAGCCCGGGACAGGTGAACACCGGGGAGCTGTTTTTT.

V gene TRBV5-1 combines with J gene TRBJ2-3, with D possibly matching TRBD1 (6 bases). Trimming took 1 base from V and 0 from J, leaving 6 bases between them. Looked up from germline, CDR1 is SGHRS and CDR2 is YFSETQ. CDR3 length equals 14 residues. The CDR3 reads CASSLTGSTDTQYF. CDR3 nucleotides: TGCGCCAGCAGCTTGACAGGGAGCACAGATACGCAGTATTTT.

The chain recombines TRBV5-1 with TRBJ1-1, with D maybe TRBD1 (5 bases). CDR1 and CDR2 (germline): SGHRS, YFSETQ. The CDR3 has 14 residues. With 0 bases removed from V and 5 bases from J, the gap between germline ends came to 11 bases. The CDR3 DNA follows: TGCGCCAGCAGCTTGGGGGGGTTTCGGACTGAAGCTTTCTTT. Residues: CASSLGGFRTEAFF. Full variable domain (missing parts from reference TRBV5-1 and TRBJ1-1): KAGVTQTPRYLIKTRGQQVTLSCSPISGHRSVSWYQQTPGQGLQFLFEYFSETQRNKGNFPGRFSGRQFSNSRSEMNVSTLELGDSALYLCASSLGGFRTEAFFGQGTRLTVV.

The rearrangement joins TRBV19 to TRBJ2-7; TRBD1 aligns across 11 bases. Germline CDR1 and CDR2: LNHDA and SQIVND (reference sequence). Trimming took 5 bases from V and 1 from J; bases not matched to a gene: 1. The length of the CDR3 is 14 residues. Here the CDR3 DNA reads TGTGCCAGTAGTGGGACAGGGGGATCCTACGAGCAGTACTTC. Protein: CASSGTGGSYEQYF.

V gene TRBV11-3 combines with J gene TRBJ2-1, with TRBD2 matching over 10 bases. The germline V gene encodes CDR1 SGHNT and CDR2 YENEEA. This CDR3 is built from 15 residues. Trimming took 5 bases from V and 8 from J; bases not matched to a gene: 9. The CDR3 bases are TGTGCCAGCAGCGAGAGGGCCCTAGCGGGAGATGAGCAGTTCTTC. It translates to CASSERALAGDEQFF. The full variable domain, in which reference TRBV11-3 and TRBJ2-1 provide the parts outside the CDR3, is EAGVVQSPRYKIIEKKQPVAFWCNPISGHNTLYWYLQNLGQGPELLIRYENEEAVDDSQLPKDRFSAERLKGVDSTLKIQPAELGDSAVYLCASSERALAGDEQFFGPGTRLTVL.